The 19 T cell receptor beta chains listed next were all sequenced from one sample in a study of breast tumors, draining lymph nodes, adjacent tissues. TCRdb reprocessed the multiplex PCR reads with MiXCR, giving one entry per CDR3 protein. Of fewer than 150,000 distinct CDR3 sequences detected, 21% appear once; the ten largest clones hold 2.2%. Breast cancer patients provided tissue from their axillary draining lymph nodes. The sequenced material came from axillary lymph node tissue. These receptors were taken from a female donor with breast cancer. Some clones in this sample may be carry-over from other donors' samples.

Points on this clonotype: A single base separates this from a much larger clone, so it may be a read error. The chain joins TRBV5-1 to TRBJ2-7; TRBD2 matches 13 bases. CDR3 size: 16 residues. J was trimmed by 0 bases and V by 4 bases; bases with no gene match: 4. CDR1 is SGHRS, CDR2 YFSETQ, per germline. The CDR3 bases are TGCGCCAGCAGCCAGACTAGCGGGGGGTTCTCCTACGAGCAGTACTTC. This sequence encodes CASSQTSGGFSYEQYF. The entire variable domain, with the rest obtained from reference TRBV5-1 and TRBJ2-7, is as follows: KAGVTQTPRYLIKTRGQQVTLSCSPISGHRSVSWYQQTPGQGLQFLFEYFSETQRNKGNFPGRFSGRQFSNSRSEMNVSTLELGDSALYLCASSQTSGGFSYEQYFGPGTRLTVT.

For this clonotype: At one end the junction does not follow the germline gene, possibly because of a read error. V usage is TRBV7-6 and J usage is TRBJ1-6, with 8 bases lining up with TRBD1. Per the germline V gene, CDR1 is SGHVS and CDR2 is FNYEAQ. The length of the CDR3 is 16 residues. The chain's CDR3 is CASSLGTGGPNSPLRF. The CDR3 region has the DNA TGTGCCAGCAGCTTAGGAACAGGGGGTCCTAATTCACCCCTCCGCTTT.

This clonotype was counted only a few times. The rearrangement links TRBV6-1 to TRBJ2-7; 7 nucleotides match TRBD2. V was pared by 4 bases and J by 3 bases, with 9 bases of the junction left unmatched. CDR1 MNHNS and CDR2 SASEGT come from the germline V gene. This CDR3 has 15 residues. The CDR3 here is CASSAGTTQGYEQYF. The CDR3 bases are TGTGCCAGCAGTGCCGGGACTACCCAGGGCTACGAGCAGTACTTC.

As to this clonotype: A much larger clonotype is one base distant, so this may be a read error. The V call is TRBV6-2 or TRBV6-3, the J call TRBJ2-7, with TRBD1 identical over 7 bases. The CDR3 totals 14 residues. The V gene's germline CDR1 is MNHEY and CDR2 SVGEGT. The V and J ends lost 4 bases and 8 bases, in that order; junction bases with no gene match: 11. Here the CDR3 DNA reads TGTGCCAGCAGTTTCAAACAGGGGTCCCACAAGCAGTACTTC. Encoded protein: CASSFKQGSHKQYF.

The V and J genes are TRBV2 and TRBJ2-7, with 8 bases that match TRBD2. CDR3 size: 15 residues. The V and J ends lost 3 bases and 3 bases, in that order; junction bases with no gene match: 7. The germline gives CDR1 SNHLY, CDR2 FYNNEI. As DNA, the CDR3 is TGTGCCAGCAGTGAGGAGGGACTAGTGGTCTACGAGCAGTACTTC. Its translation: CASSEEGLVVYEQYF.

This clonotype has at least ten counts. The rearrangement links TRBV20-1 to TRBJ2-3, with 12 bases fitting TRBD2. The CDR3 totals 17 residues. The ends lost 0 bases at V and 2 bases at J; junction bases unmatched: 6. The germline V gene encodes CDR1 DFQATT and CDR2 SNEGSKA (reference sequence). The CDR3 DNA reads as TGCAGTGCTAGAGATGTACTAGCGGGAGGATACACAGATACGCAGTATTTT. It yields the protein CSARDVLAGGYTDTQYF.

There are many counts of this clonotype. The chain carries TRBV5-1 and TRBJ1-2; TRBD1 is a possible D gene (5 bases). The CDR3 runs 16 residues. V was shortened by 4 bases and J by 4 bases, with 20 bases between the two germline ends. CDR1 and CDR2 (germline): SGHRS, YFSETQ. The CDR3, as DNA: TGCGCCAGCAGCCCGGGTGGGGCCGCAACTGCCTATGGCTACACCTTC. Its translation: CASSPGGAATAYGYTF.

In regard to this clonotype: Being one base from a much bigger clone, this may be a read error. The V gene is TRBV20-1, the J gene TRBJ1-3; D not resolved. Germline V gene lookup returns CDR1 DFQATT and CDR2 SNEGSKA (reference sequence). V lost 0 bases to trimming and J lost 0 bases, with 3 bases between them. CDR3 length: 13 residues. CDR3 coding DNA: TGCAGTGCTAGAGACGGCTCTGGAAACACCATATATTTT. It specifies CSARDGSGNTIYF.

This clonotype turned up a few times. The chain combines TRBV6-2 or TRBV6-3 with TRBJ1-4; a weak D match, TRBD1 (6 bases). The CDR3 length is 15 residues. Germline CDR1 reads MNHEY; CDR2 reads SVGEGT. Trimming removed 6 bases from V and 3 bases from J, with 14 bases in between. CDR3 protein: CASRNQGLANEKLFF. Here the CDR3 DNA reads TGTGCCAGCAGAAATCAGGGGCTCGCTAATGAAAAACTGTTTTTT.

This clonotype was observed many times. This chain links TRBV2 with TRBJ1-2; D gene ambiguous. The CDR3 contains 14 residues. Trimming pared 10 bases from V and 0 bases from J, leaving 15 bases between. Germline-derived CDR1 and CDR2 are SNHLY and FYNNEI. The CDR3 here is CATTDTISNYGYTF. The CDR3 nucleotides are TGTGCCACCACCGACACGATATCTAACTATGGCTACACCTTC.

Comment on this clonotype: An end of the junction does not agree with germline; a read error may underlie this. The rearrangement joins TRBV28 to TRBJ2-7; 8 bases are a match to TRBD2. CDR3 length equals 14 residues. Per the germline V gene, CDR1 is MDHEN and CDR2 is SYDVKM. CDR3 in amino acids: CASSPGGARYGQYF. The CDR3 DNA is TGTGCCAGCAGCCCGGGGGGGGCGAGATACGGGCAGTACTTC.

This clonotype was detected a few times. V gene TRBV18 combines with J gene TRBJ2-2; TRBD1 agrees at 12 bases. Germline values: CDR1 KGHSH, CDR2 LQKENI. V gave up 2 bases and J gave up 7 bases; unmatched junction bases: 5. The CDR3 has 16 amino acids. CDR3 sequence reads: CASSPAGTGGGGELFF. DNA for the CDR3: TGTGCCAGCTCACCAGCCGGGACAGGGGGCGGCGGGGAGCTGTTTTTT. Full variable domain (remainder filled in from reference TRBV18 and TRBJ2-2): NAGVMQNPRHLVRRRGQEARLRCSPMKGHSHVYWYRQLPEEGLKFMVYLQKENIIDESGMPKERFSAEFPKEGPSILRIQQVVRGDSAAYFCASSPAGTGGGGELFFGEGSRLTVL.

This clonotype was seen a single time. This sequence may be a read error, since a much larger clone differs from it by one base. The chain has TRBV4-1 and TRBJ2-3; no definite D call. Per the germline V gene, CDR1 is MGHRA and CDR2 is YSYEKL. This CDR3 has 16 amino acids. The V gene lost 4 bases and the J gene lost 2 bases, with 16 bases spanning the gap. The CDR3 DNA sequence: TGCGCCAGCAGCCCAGACCCCACTACCCTCACAGATACGCAGTATTTT. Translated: CASSPDPTTLTDTQYF.

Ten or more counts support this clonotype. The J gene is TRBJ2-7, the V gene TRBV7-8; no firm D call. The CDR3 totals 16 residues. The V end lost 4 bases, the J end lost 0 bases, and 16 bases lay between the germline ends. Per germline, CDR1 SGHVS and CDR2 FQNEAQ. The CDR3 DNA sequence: TGTGCCAGCAGCTCTACTCAGGAAACCTACTCCTACGAGCAGTACTTC. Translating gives CASSSTQETYSYEQYF.

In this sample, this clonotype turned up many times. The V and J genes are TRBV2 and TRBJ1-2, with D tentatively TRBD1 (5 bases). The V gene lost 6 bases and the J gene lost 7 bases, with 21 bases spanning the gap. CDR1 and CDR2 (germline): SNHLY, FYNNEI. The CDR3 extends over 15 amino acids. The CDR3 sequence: CASSDSDRILPGYTF. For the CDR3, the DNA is TGTGCCAGCAGCGATAGCGACAGAATTCTACCTGGCTACACCTTC.

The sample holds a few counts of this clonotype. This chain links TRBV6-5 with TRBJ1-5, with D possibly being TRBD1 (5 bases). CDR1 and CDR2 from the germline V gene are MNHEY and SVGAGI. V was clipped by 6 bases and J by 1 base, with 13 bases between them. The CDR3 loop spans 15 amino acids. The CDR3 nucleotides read TGTGCCAGCAGCCGGGGGTATGGGAGCAATCAGCCCCAGCATTTT. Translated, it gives CASSRGYGSNQPQHF.

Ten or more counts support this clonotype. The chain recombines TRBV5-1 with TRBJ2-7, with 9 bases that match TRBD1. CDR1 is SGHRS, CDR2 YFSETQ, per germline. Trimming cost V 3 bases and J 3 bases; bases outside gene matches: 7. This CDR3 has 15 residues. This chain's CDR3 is CASSSTGGSFYEQYF. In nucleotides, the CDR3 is TGCGCCAGCAGCTCAACAGGGGGCTCATTCTACGAGCAGTACTTC.

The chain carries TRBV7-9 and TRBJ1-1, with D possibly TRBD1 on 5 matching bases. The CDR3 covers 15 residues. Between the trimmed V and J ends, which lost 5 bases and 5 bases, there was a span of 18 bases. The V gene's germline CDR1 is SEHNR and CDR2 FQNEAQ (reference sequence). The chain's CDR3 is CASSPRQPLRTEAFF. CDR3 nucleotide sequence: TGTGCCAGCAGCCCACGACAGCCCCTGCGAACTGAAGCTTTCTTT.

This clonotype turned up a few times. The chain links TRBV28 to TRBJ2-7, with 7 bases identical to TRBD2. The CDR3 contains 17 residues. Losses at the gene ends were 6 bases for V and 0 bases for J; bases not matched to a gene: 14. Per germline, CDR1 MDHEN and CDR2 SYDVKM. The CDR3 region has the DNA TGTGCCAGCAGCCGAGACGGGGACCTAGCGGTCTCCTACGAGCAGTACTTC. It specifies CASSRDGDLAVSYEQYF. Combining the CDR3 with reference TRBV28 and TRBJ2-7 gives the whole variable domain DVKVTQSSRYLVKRTGEKVFLECVQDMDHENMFWYRQDPGLGLRLIYFSYDVKMKEKGDIPEGYSVSREKKERFSLILESASTNQTSMYLCASSRDGDLAVSYEQYFGPGTRLTVT.